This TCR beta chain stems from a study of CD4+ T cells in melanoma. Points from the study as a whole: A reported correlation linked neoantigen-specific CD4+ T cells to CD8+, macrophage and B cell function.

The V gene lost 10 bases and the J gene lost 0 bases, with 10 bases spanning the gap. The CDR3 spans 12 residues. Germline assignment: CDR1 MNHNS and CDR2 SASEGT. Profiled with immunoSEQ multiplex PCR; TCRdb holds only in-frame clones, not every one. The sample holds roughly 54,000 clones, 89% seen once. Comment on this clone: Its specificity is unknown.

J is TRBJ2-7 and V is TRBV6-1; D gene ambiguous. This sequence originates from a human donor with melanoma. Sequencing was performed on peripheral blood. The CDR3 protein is CAILDGSYEQYF. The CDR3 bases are TGTGCCATTTTGGACGGCTCCTACGAGCAGTACTTC.